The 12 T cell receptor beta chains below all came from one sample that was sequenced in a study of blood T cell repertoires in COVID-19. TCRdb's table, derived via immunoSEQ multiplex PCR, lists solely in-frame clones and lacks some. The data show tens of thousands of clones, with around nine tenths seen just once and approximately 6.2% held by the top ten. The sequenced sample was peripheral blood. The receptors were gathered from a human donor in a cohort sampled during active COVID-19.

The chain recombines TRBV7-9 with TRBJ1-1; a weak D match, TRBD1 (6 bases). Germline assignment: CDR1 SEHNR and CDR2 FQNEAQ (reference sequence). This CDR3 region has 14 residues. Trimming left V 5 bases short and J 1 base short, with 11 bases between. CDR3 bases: TGTGCCAGCAGCCCCATAGGGGGGAACACTGAAGCTTTCTTT. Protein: CASSPIGGNTEAFF. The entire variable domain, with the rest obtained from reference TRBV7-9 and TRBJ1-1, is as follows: DTGVSQNPRHKITKRGQNVTFRCDPISEHNRLYWYRQTLGQGPEFLTYFQNEAQLEKSRLLSDRFSAERPKGSFSTLEIQRTEQGDSAMYLCASSPIGGNTEAFFGQGTRLTVV.

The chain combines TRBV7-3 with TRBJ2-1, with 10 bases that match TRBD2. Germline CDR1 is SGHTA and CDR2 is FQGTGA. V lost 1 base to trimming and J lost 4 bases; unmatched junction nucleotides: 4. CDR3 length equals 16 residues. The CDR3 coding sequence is TGTGCCAGCAGCTTAATGAGCGGGGGGGTATACAATGAGCAGTTCTTC. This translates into CASSLMSGGVYNEQFF.

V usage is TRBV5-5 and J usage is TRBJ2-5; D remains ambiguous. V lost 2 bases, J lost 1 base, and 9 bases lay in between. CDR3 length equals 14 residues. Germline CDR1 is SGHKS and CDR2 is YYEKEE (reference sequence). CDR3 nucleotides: TGTGCCAGCAGCTTTCGACAAGCCCAAGAGACCCAGTACTTC. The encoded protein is CASSFRQAQETQYF.

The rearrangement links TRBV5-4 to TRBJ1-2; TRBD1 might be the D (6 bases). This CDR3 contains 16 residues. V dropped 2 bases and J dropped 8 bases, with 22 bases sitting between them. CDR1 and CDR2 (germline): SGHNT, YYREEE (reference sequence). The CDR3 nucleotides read TGTGCCAGCAGCTTTTTAGGTCAGGGGCCGTGGGGAGGCTACACCTTC. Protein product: CASSFLGQGPWGGYTF.

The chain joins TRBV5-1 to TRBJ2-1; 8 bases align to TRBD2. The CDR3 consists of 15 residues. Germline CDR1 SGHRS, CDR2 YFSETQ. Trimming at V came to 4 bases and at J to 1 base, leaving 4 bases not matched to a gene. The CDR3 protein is CASSTGLDSYNEQFF. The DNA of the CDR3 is TGCGCCAGCAGCACGGGACTAGATTCCTACAATGAGCAGTTCTTC.

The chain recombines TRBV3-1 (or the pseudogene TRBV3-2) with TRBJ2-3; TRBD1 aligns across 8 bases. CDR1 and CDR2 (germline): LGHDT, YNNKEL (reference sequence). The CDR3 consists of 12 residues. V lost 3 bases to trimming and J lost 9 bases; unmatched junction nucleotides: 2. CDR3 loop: CASSQTGETQYF. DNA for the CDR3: TGTGCCAGCAGCCAGACAGGGGAAACGCAGTATTTT.

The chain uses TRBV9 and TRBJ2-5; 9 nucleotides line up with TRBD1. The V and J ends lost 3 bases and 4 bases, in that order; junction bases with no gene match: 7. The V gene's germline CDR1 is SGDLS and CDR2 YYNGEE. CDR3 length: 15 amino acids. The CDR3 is CASSARTGEAETQYF. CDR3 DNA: TGTGCCAGCAGCGCCCGGACAGGGGAAGCAGAGACCCAGTACTTC. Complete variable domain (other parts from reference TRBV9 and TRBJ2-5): DSGVTQTPKHLITATGQRVTLRCSPRSGDLSVYWYQQSLDQGLQFLIQYYNGEERAKGNILERFSAQQFPDLHSELNLSSLELGDSALYFCASSARTGEAETQYFGPGTRLLVL.

This chain's CDR3 is CASSLLAGGLLDTQYF. The CDR3 DNA reads as TGTGCCAGCAGTTTATTGGCGGGGGGGCTCCTAGATACGCAGTATTTT. The gene calls are TRBV27 and TRBJ2-3; 9 positions match TRBD2. Germline V lookup: CDR1 MNHEY, CDR2 SMNVEV (reference sequence). The CDR3 totals 16 residues. With V trimmed by 1 base and J by 5 bases, 7 bases remained unmatched.

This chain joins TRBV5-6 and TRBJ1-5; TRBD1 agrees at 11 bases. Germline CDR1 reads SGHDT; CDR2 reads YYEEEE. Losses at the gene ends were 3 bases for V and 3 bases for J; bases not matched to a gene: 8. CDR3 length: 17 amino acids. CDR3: CASSSGQGEVINQPQHF. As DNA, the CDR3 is TGTGCCAGCAGCTCGGGACAGGGGGAGGTCATCAATCAGCCCCAGCATTTT. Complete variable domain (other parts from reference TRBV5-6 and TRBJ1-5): DAGVTQSPTHLIKTRGQQVTLRCSPKSGHDTVSWYQQALGQGPQFIFQYYEEEERQRGNFPDRFSGHQFPNYSSELNVNALLLGDSALYLCASSSGQGEVINQPQHFGDGTRLSIL.

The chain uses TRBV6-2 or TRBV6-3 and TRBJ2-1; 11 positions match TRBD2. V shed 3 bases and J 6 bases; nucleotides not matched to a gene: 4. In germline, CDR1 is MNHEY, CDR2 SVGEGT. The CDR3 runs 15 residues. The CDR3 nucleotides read TGTGCCAGCAGTTATTTTAGCGGGGGGGCCAATGAGCAGTTCTTC. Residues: CASSYFSGGANEQFF.

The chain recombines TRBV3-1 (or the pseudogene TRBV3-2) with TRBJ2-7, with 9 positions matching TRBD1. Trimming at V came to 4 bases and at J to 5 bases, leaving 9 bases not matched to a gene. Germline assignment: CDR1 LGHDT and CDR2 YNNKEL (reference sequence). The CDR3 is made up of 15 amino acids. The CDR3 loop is CASSPPGTGKDEQYF. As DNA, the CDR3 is TGTGCCAGCAGCCCCCCCGGGACAGGGAAAGACGAGCAGTACTTC.

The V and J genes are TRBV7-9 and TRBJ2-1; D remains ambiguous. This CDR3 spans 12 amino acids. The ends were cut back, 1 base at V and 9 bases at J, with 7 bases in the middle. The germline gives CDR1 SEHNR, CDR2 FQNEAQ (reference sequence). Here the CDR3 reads CASSLEHVEQFF. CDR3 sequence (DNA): TGTGCCAGCAGCTTAGAACATGTTGAGCAGTTCTTC.